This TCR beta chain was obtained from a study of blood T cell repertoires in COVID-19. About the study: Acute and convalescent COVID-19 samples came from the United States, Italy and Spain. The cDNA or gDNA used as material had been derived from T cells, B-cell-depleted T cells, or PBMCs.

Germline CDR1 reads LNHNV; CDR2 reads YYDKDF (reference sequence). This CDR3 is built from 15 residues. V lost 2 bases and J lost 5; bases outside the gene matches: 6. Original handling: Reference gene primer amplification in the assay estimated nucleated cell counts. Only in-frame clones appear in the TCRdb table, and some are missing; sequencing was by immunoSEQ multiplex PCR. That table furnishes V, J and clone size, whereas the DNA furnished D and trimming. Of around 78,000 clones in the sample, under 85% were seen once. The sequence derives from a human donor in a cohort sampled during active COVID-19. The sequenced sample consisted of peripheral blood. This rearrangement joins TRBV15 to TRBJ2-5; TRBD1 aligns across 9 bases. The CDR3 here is CATSRSDRGRETQYF. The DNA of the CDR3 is TGTGCCACCAGCAGATCGGACAGGGGACGGGAGACCCAGTACTTC.